This T cell receptor (beta chain) was identified in a study of CD8+ T cells in alopecia areata. This CDR3 is built from 13 residues. Looked up from germline, CDR1 is LGHNA and CDR2 is YSLEER. Trimming stripped 4 bases from V and 5 bases from J, with 9 bases between. RNA was extracted and reverse transcribed into cDNA as the sequencing template. TCRdb keeps only in-frame clones here, not all; method: immunoSEQ multiplex PCR. The profile shows around 140,000 clones, roughly three fifths of them singletons. The material was CD4+ T cells sorted from blood, obtained at week 0. This chain uses TRBV4-3 with TRBJ1-5; D unclear. This TCR came from a human donor with alopecia areata. The CDR3 nucleotides read TGCGCCAGCAGCCTCGAGCGCGATCAGCCCCAGCATTTT. Protein: CASSLERDQPQHF.